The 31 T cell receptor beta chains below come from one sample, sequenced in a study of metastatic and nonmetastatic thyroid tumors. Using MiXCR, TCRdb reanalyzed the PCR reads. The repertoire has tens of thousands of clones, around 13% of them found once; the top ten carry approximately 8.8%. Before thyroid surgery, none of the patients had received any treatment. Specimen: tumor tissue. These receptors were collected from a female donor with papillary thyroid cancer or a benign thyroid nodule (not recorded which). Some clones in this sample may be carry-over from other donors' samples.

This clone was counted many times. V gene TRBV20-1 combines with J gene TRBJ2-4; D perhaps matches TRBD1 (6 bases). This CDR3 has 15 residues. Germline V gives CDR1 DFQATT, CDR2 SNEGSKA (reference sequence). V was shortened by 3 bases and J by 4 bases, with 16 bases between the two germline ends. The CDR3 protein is CSASTQGTTKNIQYF. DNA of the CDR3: TGCAGTGCTAGTACGCAGGGGACCACAAAAAACATTCAGTACTTC.

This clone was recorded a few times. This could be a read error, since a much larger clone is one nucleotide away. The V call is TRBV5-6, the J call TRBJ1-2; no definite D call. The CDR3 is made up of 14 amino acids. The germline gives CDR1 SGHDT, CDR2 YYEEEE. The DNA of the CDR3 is TGTTCCAGCAGCTGGGCGAGAGCAGGAGAGGGCTACACCTTC. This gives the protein CSSSWARAGEGYTF.

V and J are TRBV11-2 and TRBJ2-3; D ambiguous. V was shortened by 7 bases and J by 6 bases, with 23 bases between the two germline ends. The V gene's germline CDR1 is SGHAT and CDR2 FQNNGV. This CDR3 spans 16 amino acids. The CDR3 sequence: CASTLTTVGIGDTQYF. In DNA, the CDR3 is TGTGCCAGCACCCTGACAACAGTGGGTATTGGGGATACGCAGTATTTT.

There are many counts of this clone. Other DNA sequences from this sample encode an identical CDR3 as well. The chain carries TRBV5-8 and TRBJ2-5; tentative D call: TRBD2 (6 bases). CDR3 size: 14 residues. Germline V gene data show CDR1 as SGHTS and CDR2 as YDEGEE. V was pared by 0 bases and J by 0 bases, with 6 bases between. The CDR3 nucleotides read TGTGCCAGCAGCTTGGGCGGGGACCAAGAGACCCAGTACTTC. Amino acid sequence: CASSLGGDQETQYF.

CDR3 DNA: TGTGCCAGCAGACCCACAGGGGGCGCAGGGTACGAGCAGTACTTC. Translation gives CASRPTGGAGYEQYF. The V call is TRBV11-2, the J call TRBJ2-7, with 9 positions matching TRBD1. V gave up 6 bases and J gave up 4 bases; unmatched junction bases: 10. Germline CDR1 SGHAT, CDR2 FQNNGV. The CDR3 spans 15 residues.

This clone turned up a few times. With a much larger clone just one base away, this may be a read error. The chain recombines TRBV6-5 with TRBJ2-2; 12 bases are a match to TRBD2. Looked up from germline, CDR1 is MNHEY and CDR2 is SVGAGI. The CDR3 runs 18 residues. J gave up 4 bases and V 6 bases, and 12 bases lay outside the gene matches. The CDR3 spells CASSLCLAGGRSTGELFF. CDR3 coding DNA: TGTGCCAGCAGCCTCTGCCTAGCGGGGGGGCGTAGCACCGGGGAGCTGTTTTTT.

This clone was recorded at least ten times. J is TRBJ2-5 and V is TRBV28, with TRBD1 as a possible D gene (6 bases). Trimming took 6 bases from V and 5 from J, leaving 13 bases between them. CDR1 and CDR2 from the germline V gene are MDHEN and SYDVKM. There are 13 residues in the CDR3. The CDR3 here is CASRTDSRETQYF. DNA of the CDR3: TGTGCCAGCAGGACGGACAGTAGGGAGACCCAGTACTTC.

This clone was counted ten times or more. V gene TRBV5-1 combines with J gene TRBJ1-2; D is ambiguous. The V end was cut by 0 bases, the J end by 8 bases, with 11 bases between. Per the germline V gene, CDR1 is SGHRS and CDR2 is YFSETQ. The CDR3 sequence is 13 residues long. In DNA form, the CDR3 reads TGCGCCAGCAGCTTGGCTGGGTTGGGGGGCTACACCTTC. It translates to CASSLAGLGGYTF. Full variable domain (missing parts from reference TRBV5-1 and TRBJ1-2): KAGVTQTPRYLIKTRGQQVTLSCSPISGHRSVSWYQQTPGQGLQFLFEYFSETQRNKGNFPGRFSGRQFSNSRSEMNVSTLELGDSALYLCASSLAGLGGYTFGSGTRLTVV.

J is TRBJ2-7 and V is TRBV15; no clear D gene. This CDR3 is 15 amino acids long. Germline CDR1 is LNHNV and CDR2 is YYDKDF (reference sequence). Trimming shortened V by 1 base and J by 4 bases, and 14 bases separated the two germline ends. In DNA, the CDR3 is TGTGCCACCAGCAGAGGAGGAACTTCCGCGTACGAGCAGTACTTC. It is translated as CATSRGGTSAYEQYF. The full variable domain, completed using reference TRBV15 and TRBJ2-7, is DAMVIQNPRYQVTQFGKPVTLSCSQTLNHNVMYWYQQKSSQAPKLLFHYYDKDFNNEADTPDNFQSRRPNTSFCFLDIRSPGLGDTAMYLCATSRGGTSAYEQYFGPGTRLTVT.

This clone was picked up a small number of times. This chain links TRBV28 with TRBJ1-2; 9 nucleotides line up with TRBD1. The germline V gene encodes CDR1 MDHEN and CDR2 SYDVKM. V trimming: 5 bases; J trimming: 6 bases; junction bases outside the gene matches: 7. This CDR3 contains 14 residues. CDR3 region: CASSLRDRENGYTF. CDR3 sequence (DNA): TGTGCCAGCAGTCTCCGGGACAGGGAAAATGGCTACACCTTC.

The CDR3 coding sequence is TGCGCCAGCAGCTTGGGCGAGTTCACAGATACGCAGTATTTT. Protein: CASSLGEFTDTQYF. The genes are TRBV5-1 and TRBJ2-3, with D unresolved. Trimming removed 0 bases from V and 2 bases from J, with 7 bases in between. Germline loops: CDR1 SGHRS, CDR2 YFSETQ. The CDR3 sequence is 14 residues long. The full variable domain, rest sourced from reference TRBV5-1 and TRBJ2-3, is KAGVTQTPRYLIKTRGQQVTLSCSPISGHRSVSWYQQTPGQGLQFLFEYFSETQRNKGNFPGRFSGRQFSNSRSEMNVSTLELGDSALYLCASSLGEFTDTQYFGPGTRLTVL.

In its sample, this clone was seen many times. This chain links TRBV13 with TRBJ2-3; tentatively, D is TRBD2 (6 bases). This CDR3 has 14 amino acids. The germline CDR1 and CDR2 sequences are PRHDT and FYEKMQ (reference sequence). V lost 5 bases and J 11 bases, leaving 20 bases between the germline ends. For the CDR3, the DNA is TGTGCCAGCAGCCCCGGGACTTCCTACGGGGTGCAGTATTTT. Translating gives CASSPGTSYGVQYF.

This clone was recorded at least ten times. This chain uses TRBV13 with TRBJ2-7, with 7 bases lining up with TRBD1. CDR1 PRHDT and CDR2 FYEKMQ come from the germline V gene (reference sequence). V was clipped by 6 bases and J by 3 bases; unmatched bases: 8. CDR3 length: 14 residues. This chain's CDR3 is CASRNGQAGYEQYF. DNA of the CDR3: TGTGCCAGCAGAAACGGACAGGCCGGCTACGAGCAGTACTTC.

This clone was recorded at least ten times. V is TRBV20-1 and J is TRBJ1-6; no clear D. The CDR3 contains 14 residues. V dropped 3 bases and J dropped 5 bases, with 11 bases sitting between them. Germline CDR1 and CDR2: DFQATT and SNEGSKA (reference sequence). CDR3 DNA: TGCAGTGCTAGCCGGGGTGAAAATAATTCACCCCTCCACTTT. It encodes CSASRGENNSPLHF.

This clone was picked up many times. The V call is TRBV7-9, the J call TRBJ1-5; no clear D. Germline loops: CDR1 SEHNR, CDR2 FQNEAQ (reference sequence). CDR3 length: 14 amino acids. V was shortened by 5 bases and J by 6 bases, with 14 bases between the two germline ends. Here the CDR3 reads CASSQTGFAQPQHF. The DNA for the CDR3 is TGTGCCAGCAGCCAAACTGGGTTCGCTCAGCCCCAGCATTTT.

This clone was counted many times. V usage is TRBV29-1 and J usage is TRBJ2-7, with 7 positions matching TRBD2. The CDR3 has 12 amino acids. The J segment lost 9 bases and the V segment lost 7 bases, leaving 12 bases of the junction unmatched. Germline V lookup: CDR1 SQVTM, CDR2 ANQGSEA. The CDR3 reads CSGGVGGSGQYF. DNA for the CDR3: TGCAGCGGGGGCGTGGGGGGGAGCGGGCAGTACTTC.

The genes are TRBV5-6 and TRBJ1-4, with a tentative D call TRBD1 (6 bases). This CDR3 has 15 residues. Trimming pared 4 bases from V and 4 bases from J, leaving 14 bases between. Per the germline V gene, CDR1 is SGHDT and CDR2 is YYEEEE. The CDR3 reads CASSILTGNNEKLFF. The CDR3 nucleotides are TGTGCCAGCAGCATCCTGACAGGCAATAATGAAAAACTGTTTTTT.

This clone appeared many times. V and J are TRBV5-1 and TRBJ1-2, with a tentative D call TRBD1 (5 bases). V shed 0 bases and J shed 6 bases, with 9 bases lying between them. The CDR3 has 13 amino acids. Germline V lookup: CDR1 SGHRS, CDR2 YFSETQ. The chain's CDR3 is CASSLGQGDGYTF. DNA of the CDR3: TGCGCCAGCAGCTTGGGGCAGGGAGATGGCTACACCTTC.

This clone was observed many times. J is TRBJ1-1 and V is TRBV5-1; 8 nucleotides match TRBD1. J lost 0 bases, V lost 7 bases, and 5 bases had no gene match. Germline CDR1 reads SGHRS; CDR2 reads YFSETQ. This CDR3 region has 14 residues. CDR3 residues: CASGRTGLNTEAFF. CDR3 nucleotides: TGCGCCAGCGGCAGGACAGGGCTGAACACTGAAGCTTTCTTT. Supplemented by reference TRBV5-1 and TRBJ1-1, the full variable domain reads KAGVTQTPRYLIKTRGQQVTLSCSPISGHRSVSWYQQTPGQGLQFLFEYFSETQRNKGNFPGRFSGRQFSNSRSEMNVSTLELGDSALYLCASGRTGLNTEAFFGQGTRLTVV.

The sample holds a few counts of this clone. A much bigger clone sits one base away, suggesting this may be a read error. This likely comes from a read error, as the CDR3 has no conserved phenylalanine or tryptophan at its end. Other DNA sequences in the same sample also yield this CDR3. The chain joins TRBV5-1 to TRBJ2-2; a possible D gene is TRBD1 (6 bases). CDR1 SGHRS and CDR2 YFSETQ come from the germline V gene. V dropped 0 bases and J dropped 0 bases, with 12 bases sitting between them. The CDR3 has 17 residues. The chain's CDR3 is CASSLGNRESNTGELFL. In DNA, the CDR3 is TGCGCCAGCAGCTTGGGCAACAGGGAGTCGAACACCGGGGAGCTGTTTCTT.

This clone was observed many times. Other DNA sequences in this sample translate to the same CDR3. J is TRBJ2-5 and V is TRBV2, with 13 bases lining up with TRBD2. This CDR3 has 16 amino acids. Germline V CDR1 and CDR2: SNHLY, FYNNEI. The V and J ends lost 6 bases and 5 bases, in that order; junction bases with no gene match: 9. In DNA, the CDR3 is TGTGCCAGCAGCCGGACTAGCGGGAGTGCGGGGGAGACCCAGTACTTC. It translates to CASSRTSGSAGETQYF.

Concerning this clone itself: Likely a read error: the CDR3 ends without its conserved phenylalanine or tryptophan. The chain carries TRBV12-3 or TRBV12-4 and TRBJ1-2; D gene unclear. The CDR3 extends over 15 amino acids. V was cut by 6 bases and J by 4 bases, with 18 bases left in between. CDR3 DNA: TGTGCCAGCAGGCACTCCAGGCCACATTCCTATGGCTACACCTCC. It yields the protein CASRHSRPHSYGYTS.

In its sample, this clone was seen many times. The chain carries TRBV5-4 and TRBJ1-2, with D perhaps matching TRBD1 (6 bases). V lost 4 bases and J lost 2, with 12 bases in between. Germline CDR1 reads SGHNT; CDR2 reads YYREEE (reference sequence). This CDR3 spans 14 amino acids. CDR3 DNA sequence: TGTGCCAGCAGCCCAGGGGTTTCCAACTATGGCTACACCTTC. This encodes CASSPGVSNYGYTF.

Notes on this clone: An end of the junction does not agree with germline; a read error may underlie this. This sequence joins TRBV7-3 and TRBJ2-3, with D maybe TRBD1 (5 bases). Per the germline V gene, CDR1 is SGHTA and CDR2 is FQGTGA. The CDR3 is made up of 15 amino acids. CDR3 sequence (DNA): TGTGCCAGCAGCTTAGGGTCAGGGTGGGAAGATAAGCAGTATTTT. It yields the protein CASSLGSGWEDKQYF.

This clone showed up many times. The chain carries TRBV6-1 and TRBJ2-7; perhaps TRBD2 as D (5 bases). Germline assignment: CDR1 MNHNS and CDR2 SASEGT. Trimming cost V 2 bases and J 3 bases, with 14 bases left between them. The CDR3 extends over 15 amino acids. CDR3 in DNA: TGTGCCAGCAGTGAACAAAGCGGCAATTACTACGAGCAGTACTTC. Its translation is CASSEQSGNYYEQYF.

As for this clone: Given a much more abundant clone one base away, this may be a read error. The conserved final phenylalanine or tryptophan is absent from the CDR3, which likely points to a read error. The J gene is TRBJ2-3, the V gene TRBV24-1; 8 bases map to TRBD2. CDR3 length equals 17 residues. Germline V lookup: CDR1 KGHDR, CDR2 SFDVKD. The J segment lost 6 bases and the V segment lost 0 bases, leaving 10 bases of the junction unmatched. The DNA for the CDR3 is TGTGCCACCAGTGATTTGCAAACGGGAGGGCCGTCGGATACGCAGTATTTA. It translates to CATSDLQTGGPSDTQYL.

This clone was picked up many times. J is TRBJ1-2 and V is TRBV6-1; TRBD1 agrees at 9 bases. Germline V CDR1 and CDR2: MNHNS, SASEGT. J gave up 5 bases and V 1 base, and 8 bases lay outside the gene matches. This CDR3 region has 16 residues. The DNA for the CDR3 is TGTGCCAGCAGTGAAGGAGGGACAGGGTCGGGTTATGGCTACACCTTC. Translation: CASSEGGTGSGYGYTF.

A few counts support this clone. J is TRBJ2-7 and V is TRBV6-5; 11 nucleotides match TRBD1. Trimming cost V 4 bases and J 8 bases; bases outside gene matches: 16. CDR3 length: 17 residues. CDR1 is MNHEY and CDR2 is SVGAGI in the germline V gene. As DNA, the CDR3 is TGTGCCAGCAGTTTCCTCCGGGACAGGGGGTCCCCTGGGCAGCAGTACTTC. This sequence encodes CASSFLRDRGSPGQQYF.

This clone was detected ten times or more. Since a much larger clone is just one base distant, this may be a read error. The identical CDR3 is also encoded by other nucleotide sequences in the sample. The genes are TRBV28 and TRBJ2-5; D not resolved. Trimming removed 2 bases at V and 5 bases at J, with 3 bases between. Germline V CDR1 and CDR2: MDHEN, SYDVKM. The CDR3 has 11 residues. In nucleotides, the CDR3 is TGTGCCAGCAGTTTAGGGGAGACCCAGTACTTC. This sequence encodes CASSLGETQYF.

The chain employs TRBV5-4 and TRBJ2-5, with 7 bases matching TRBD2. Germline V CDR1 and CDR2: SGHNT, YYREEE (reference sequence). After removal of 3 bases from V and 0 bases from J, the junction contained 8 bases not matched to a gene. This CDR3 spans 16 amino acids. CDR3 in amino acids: CASSSFATSDQETQYF. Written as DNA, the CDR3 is TGTGCCAGCAGCTCATTCGCCACTAGCGACCAAGAGACCCAGTACTTC.

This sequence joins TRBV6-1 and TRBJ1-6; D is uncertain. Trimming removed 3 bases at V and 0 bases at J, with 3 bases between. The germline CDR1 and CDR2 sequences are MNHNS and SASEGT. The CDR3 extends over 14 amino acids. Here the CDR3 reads CASSEGSYNSPLHF. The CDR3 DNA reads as TGTGCCAGCAGTGAGGGCTCCTATAATTCACCCCTCCACTTT.